The 5 T cell receptor beta chains below were found in one sample sequenced in a study of shared clonotypes between healthy human individuals. CD45RO-negative cells were positively selected for CCR7, leaving out terminally differentiated effector memory CD45RA+ cells. Clones were read by immunoSEQ multiplex PCR, and TCRdb kept only the in-frame ones, dropping some. The table records about 2,200,000 clones, about 93% of them present only once. Material for sequencing was naive CD8+ T cells from PBMCs. The receptors were sampled from a man younger than 35 in good health. Some clones in this sample may be carry-over from other donors' samples.

The J gene is TRBJ1-2, the V gene TRBV5-5; 7 positions match TRBD1. The CDR3 has 17 amino acids. V lost 4 bases to trimming and J lost 7 bases; unmatched junction nucleotides: 19. Per the germline V gene, CDR1 is SGHKS and CDR2 is YYEKEE (reference sequence). DNA of the CDR3: TGTGCCAGCAGCGGCCCCGGGACAGAATACGTGGGAGGTGGCTACACCTTC. Amino acid sequence: CASSGPGTEYVGGGYTF.

This chain joins TRBV10-3 and TRBJ2-7; 11 bases match TRBD2. The V and J ends lost 3 bases and 5 bases, in that order; junction bases with no gene match: 9. Germline V gives CDR1 ENHRY, CDR2 SYGVKD. The CDR3 runs 16 residues. The CDR3: CAISDLTSGSRNEQYF. The DNA for the CDR3 is TGTGCCATCAGTGACCTAACTAGCGGGAGTCGCAACGAGCAGTACTTC.

This clone was recorded once. Its ends do not fully match the called genes, so a read error is possible. The V and J genes are TRBV28 and TRBJ1-5; tentatively, D is TRBD1 (5 bases). The CDR3 contains 16 residues. Germline CDR1 is MDHEN and CDR2 is SYDVKM. In nucleotides, the CDR3 is TGTGCCAGCAATTTAGGGACCGCTAATAGCAATCAGCCCCAGCATTTT. Translated: CASNLGTANSNQPQHF.

The chain carries TRBV11-2 and TRBJ1-1; TRBD1 matches at 11 bases. J gave up 4 bases and V 3 bases, and 4 bases lay outside the gene matches. This CDR3 comprises 15 residues. The germline gives CDR1 SGHAT, CDR2 FQNNGV. CDR3 nucleotide sequence: TGTGCCAGCAGCTTCGGACAGGGGGCTTTCACTGAAGCTTTCTTT. This translates into CASSFGQGAFTEAFF.

The chain links TRBV29-1 to TRBJ2-3, with TRBD2 matching 7 bases. Per the germline V gene, CDR1 is SQVTM and CDR2 is ANQGSEA. V shed 1 base and J 0 bases; nucleotides not matched to a gene: 10. The CDR3 consists of 17 residues. In DNA form, the CDR3 reads TGCAGCGTTGAAGGCGTTGGGGCGGGAGTAAGCACAGATACGCAGTATTTT. It translates to CSVEGVGAGVSTDTQYF.